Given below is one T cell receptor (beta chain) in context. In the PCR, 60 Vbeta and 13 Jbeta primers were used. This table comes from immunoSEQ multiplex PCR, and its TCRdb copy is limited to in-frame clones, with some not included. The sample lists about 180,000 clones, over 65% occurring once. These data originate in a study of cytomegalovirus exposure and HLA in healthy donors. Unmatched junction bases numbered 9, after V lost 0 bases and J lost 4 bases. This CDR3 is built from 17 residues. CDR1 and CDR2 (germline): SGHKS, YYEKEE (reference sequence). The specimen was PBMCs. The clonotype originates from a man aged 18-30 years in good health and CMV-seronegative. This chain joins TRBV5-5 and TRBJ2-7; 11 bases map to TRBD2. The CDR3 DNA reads TGTGCCAGCAGCTTGGGCGCATTAGCGGGAGGGTTGTACGAGCAGTACTTC. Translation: CASSLGALAGGLYEQYF.